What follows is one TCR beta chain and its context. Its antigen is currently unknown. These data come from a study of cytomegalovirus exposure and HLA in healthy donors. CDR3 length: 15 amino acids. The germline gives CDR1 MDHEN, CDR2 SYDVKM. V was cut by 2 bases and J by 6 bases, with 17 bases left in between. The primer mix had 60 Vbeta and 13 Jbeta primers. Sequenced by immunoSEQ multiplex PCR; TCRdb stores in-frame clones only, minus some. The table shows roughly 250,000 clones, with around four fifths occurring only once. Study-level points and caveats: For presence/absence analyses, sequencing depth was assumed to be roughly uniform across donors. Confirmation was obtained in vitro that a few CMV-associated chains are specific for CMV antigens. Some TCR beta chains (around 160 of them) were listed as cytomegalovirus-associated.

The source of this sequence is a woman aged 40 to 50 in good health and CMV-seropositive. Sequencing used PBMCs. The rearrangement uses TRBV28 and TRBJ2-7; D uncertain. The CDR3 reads CASSLPGRLPSEQYF. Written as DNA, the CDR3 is TGTGCCAGCAGTTTACCGGGTCGACTTCCGAGCGAGCAGTACTTC.